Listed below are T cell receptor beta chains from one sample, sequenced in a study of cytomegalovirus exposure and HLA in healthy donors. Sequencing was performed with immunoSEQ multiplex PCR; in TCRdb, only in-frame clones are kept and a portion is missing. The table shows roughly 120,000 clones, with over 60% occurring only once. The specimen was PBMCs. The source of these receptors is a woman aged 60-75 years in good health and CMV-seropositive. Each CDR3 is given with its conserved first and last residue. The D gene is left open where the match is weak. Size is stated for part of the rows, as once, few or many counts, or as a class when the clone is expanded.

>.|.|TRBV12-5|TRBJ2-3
TGTGCTAGTGGGCGCGGGATAACAGATACGCAGTATTTT
CASGRGITDTQYF
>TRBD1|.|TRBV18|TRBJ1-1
TGTGCCAGCTCCCCGGACAGGGGGGGAACTGAAGCTTTCTTT
CASSPDRGGTEAFF
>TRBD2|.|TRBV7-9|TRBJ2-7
TGTGCCAGCAGCTCACGTGGTAGCGGGGGCCACGAGCAGTACTTC
CASSSRGSGGHEQYF
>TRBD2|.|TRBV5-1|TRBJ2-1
TGCGCCAGCGGGCGGGGGGCCTACAATGAGCAGTTCTTC
CASGRGAYNEQFF
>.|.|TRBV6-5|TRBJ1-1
TGTGCCACCTACAGAAGAGCGGGCACTGAAGCTTTCTTT
CATYRRAGTEAFF
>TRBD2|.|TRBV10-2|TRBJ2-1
TGCGCCAGCAGTCCCACTAGCGGGAGGTCCCCCAATGAGCAGTTCTTC
CASSPTSGRSPNEQFF
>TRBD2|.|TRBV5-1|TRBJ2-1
TGCGCCAGCAGTACTTCCGCGGGAGGACACAATGAGCAGTTCTTC
CASSTSAGGHNEQFF
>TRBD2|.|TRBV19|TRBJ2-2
TGTGCCAGTAGTATGCGTCCCGGGACTAGCGCGAACACCGGGGAGCTGTTTTTT
CASSMRPGTSANTGELFF
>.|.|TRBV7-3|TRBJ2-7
TGTGCCAGCAGCTCCGGACAGACTAAATACGAGCAGTACTTC
CASSSGQTKYEQYF
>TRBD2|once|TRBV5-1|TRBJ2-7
TGCGCCAGCAGCCCGGAGGGGACTAGCGGGAGGTACGAGCAGTACTTC
CASSPEGTSGRYEQYF
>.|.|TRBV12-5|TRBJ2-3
TGTGCTACGGCCCAGGGGAGCACAGATACGCAGTATTTT
CATAQGSTDTQYF
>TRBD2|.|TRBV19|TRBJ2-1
TGTGCCAGTAGTATATCGGGACTAGCGGGAAAGAATGAGCAGTTCTTC
CASSISGLAGKNEQFF
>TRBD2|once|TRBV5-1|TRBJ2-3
TGCGCCAGCAAAGCGGGAGCCTCAGATACGCAGTATTTT
CASKAGASDTQYF
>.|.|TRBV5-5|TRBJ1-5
TGTGCCAGCAGCCTCGGGGATCAGCCCCAGCATTTT
CASSLGDQPQHF
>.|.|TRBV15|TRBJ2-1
TGTGCCACCAGCAGAGTCCGGAGCAATGAGCAGTTCTTC
CATSRVRSNEQFF
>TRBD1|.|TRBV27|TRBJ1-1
TGTGCCAGCAGGCAAATACAGGGGGGGAACACTGAAGCTTTCTTT
CASRQIQGGNTEAFF
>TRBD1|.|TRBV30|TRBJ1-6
TGTGCCCGTGGGACAGGTTATAATTCACCCCTCCACTTT
CARGTGYNSPLHF
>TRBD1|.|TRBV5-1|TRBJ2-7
TGCGCCAGCAGCCATGGACAGGGAACCTACGAGCAGTACTTC
CASSHGQGTYEQYF
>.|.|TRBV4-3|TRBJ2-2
TGCGCCAGCAGCCAAGGAGTTAGATCGGACACCGGGGAGCTGTTTTTT
CASSQGVRSDTGELFF
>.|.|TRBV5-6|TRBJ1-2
TGTGCCAGCAGCTTAGCGGCCGAGCCCTATGGCTACACCTTC
CASSLAAEPYGYTF
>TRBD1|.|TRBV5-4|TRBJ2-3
TGTGCCAGCAGCTTGGCACAGGGGGCAGATACGCAGTATTTT
CASSLAQGADTQYF
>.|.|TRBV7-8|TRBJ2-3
TGTGCCAGCAGCTTAGTGTCCAGGGGATACACAGATACGCAGTATTTT
CASSLVSRGYTDTQYF
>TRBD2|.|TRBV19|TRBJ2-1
TGTGCCAGTAGTATTTTTCCAGCGGGGTACAATGAGCAGTTCTTC
CASSIFPAGYNEQFF
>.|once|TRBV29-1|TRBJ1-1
TGCAGCGTTGTGGTTCGGGGGGAGAACACTGAAGCTTTCTTT
CSVVVRGENTEAFF
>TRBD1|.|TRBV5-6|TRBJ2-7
TGTGCCAGCAGCTTTTACCTGGGACAGACCTACGAGCAGTACTTC
CASSFYLGQTYEQYF
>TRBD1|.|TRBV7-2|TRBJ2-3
TGTGCCAGCAGCTTAGGTCGGCTAGCAGGGGGATCGGGAGATACGCAGTATTTT
CASSLGRLAGGSGDTQYF
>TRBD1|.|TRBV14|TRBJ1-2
TGTGCCAGCAGCCAACAGGGGGCCAGGTATGGCTACACCTTC
CASSQQGARYGYTF
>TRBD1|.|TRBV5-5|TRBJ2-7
TGTGCCAGCAGCTTGGCACCCCGGGACAGGACGACCTACGAGCAGTACTTC
CASSLAPRDRTTYEQYF
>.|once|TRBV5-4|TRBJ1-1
TGTGCCAGCAGCTTGGCCCAGGGGCAGGGCACTGAAGCTTTCTTT
CASSLAQGQGTEAFF
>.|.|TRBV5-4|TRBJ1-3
TGTGCCAGCAGCTTGGGTCAGGGGAACTCTGGAAACACCATATATTTT
CASSLGQGNSGNTIYF
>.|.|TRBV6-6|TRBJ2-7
TGTGCCAGCAGTCGTCCGGGAGCAATCTACGAGCAGTACTTC
CASSRPGAIYEQYF
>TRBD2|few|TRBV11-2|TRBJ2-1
TGTGCCAGCAGCTTATCCCCCTTGGCTAGCGGGAGAAATGAGCAGTTCTTC
CASSLSPLASGRNEQFF
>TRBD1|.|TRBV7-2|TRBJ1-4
TGTGCCAGCAGCATCCGCGGGACAGGGGGAGAAAAACTGTTTTTT
CASSIRGTGGEKLFF